Listed below are T cell receptor beta chains from one sample, sequenced in a study of cytomegalovirus exposure and HLA in healthy donors. The assay was immunoSEQ multiplex PCR, and TCRdb's table has in-frame clones only and misses some. Its table lists about 200,000 clones. Sequenced input: PBMCs. The receptor set was obtained from a girl aged 2-15 years in good health and CMV-seropositive. Each CDR3 is given with its conserved first and last residue. A D gene is named only where the DNA matches it firmly.

CDR3 | DNA | J | D | V
CATGAVGSRGGYTF | TGTGCCACCGGTGCCGTGGGCAGTAGGGGTGGCTACACCTTC | TRBJ1-2 | NA | TRBV28
CASSQVGEGNTYNEQFF | TGTGCCAGCAGCCAAGTCGGGGAGGGAAACACCTACAATGAGCAGTTCTTC | TRBJ2-1 | TRBD2 | TRBV4-2
CASSWLAGGTSSTDTQYF | TGCGCCAGCAGCTGGTTAGCGGGAGGCACTTCTAGCACAGATACGCAGTATTTT | TRBJ2-3 | TRBD2 | TRBV5-1
CAISDHRQETQYF | TGTGCCATCAGTGACCACCGACAGGAGACCCAGTACTTC | TRBJ2-5 | NA | TRBV10-3
CASSPLEGLSYEQYF | TGTGCCAGCTCACCACTGGAGGGACTCTCCTACGAGCAGTACTTC | TRBJ2-7 | NA | TRBV18
CASSFGSGNTIYF | TGTGCCAGCAGCTTCGGCTCTGGAAACACCATATATTTT | TRBJ1-3 | NA | TRBV5-5
CASSSVVTEAFF | TGTGCCAGCAGCTCTGTTGTCACTGAAGCTTTCTTT | TRBJ1-1 | NA | TRBV7-9
CASSVTGGNYGYTF | TGCGCCAGCTCTGTGACTGGGGGGAACTATGGCTACACCTTC | TRBJ1-2 | NA | TRBV10-2
CARDGTVPYEQYF | TGTGCCCGAGATGGGACAGTGCCCTACGAGCAGTACTTC | TRBJ2-7 | TRBD1 | TRBV2
CASSFAGAATLTSYEQYF | TGTGCCAGCAGTTTCGCAGGGGCGGCGACCCTAACGTCCTACGAGCAGTACTTC | TRBJ2-7 | NA | TRBV2
CASAQGNQPQHF | TGTGCCAGCGCCCAGGGTAATCAGCCCCAGCATTTT | TRBJ1-5 | NA | TRBV19
CASSSGQGNEQYF | TGTGCCAGCTCATCCGGACAGGGTAACGAGCAGTACTTC | TRBJ2-7 | TRBD1 | TRBV18
CASSPPAGGNEKLFF | TGTGCCAGCTCACCACCGGCGGGGGGTAATGAAAAACTGTTTTTT | TRBJ1-4 | NA | TRBV18
CASSPSGSTEAFF | TGTGCCAGCAGCCCCAGCGGAAGCACTGAAGCTTTCTTT | TRBJ1-1 | NA | TRBV9
CASSLMGREGPYNEQFF | TGTGCCAGCAGCTTAATGGGGCGGGAGGGCCCTTACAATGAGCAGTTCTTC | TRBJ2-1 | TRBD2 | TRBV7-6
CASTGSGTSFNEQFF | TGCGCCAGCACCGGTTCCGGGACTAGCTTTAACGAGCAGTTCTTC | TRBJ2-1 | TRBD2 | TRBV4-1
CASSQGDSIGNTIYF | TGCGCCAGCAGCCAGGGGGACAGCATAGGAAACACCATATATTTT | TRBJ1-3 | TRBD1 | TRBV4-1
CASSRTGGNQPQHF | TGTGCCAGCAGCCGGACAGGAGGCAATCAGCCCCAGCATTTT | TRBJ1-5 | TRBD1 | TRBV6-1
CASSPTLGKNEQFF | TGTGCCAGCAGCCCTACTCTAGGCAAGAATGAGCAGTTCTTC | TRBJ2-1 | NA | TRBV7-9
CASSEGTGADEQFF | TGCGCCAGCAGTGAGGGGACAGGGGCGGATGAGCAGTTCTTC | TRBJ2-1 | TRBD1 | TRBV10-1
CASSERQGTGQPQHF | TGTGCCAGCAGTGAAAGACAGGGGACCGGCCAGCCCCAGCATTTT | TRBJ1-5 | TRBD1 | TRBV6-1
CASSPRDREADTQYF | TGTGCCAGCAGCCCCCGGGACAGGGAGGCAGATACGCAGTATTTT | TRBJ2-3 | TRBD1 | TRBV7-2
CASSFSGTGGVPNEKLFF | TGTGCCAGCAGCTTCTCCGGGACAGGGGGCGTTCCTAATGAAAAACTGTTTTTT | TRBJ1-4 | TRBD1 | TRBV7-9
CASEERDNPSYEQYF | TGTGCCAGCGAGGAACGGGACAACCCCTCCTACGAGCAGTACTTC | TRBJ2-7 | NA | TRBV6-6
CASSIPGSGNTIYF | TGTGCCAGTAGTATTCCGGGCTCTGGAAACACCATATATTTT | TRBJ1-3 | NA | TRBV19
CASSAGLAGGTYEQYF | TGTGCCAGCAGCGCGGGACTAGCGGGAGGAACATACGAGCAGTACTTC | TRBJ2-7 | TRBD2 | TRBV11-2
CASMKGRDGANVLTF | TGTGCCAGCATGAAGGGCAGGGATGGGGCCAACGTCCTGACTTTC | TRBJ2-6 | NA | TRBV6-1
CASSLVGTRLSGELFF | TGTGCCAGCAGCTTGGTTGGGACTAGGCTCTCCGGGGAGCTGTTTTTT | TRBJ2-2 | TRBD2 | TRBV5-4
CASSLNREGGARGWVF | TGTGCTAGCAGCTTAAATAGGGAGGGCGGGGCCCGCGGGTGGGTCTTT | TRBJ1-1 | NA | TRBV7-7
CASSVVAGNTDTQYF | TGTGCCAGCAGCGTAGTAGCGGGAAACACAGATACGCAGTATTTT | TRBJ2-3 | TRBD2 | TRBV9
CASNLGNTEAFF | TGTGCCAGCAATCTCGGGAACACTGAAGCTTTCTTT | TRBJ1-1 | NA | TRBV2
CASSQDKSGKGADTQYF | TGTGCCAGCAGCCAAGATAAGAGCGGGAAGGGCGCAGATACGCAGTATTTT | TRBJ2-3 | TRBD2 | TRBV4-2
CASSQYRDRVKLFF | TGTGCCAGCAGTCAGTATCGGGACAGGGTGAAACTGTTTTTT | TRBJ1-4 | TRBD1 | TRBV27
CASSASRGRNTEAFF | TGTGCCAGCAGTGCATCACGTGGCCGGAACACTGAAGCTTTCTTT | TRBJ1-1 | NA | TRBV2
CASSQPRVSYNSPLHF | TGTGCCAGCAGCCAACCGAGGGTTTCCTATAATTCACCCCTCCACTTT | TRBJ1-6 | NA | TRBV4-2
CASSPAPGADEQYF | TGTGCCAGCAGCCCCGCTCCGGGAGCTGACGAGCAGTACTTC | TRBJ2-7 | NA | TRBV5-4
CASSSPPGNQPQHF | TGTGCCAGCAGCTCCCCCCCGGGCAATCAGCCCCAGCATTTT | TRBJ1-5 | NA | TRBV9
CASSPPGQLANYGYTF | TGTGCCAGCAGCCCGCCGGGACAGCTTGCTAACTATGGCTACACCTTC | TRBJ1-2 | TRBD1 | TRBV7-2
CASSQGKGTEAFF | TGTGCCAGCAGCCAGGGTAAGGGGACTGAAGCTTTCTTT | TRBJ1-1 | NA | TRBV14
CASSSRFRRDGYTF | TGTGCCAGCAGCTCTAGGTTCCGGAGGGACGGCTACACCTTC | TRBJ1-2 | NA | TRBV11-2
CASSKLQGLEQYF | TGTGCCAGTAGTAAACTACAGGGTTTGGAGCAGTACTTC | TRBJ2-7 | NA | TRBV19
CASSLEGVDEQFF | TGTGCCAGCAGCTTGGAGGGGGTTGATGAGCAGTTCTTC | TRBJ2-1 | NA | TRBV5-4
CASSQEQSKNIQYF | TGTGCCAGTAGTCAGGAACAGTCCAAAAACATTCAGTACTTC | TRBJ2-4 | NA | TRBV19
CASSLLPPLVGQAEAFF | TGTGCCAGCAGCTTACTACCCCCGTTGGTGGGGCAGGCTGAAGCTTTCTTT | TRBJ1-1 | NA | TRBV7-8
CASRERANYNEQFF | TGTGCCAGCAGAGAGCGGGCAAACTACAATGAGCAGTTCTTC | TRBJ2-1 | NA | TRBV2
CASSIGGTSGYNEQFF | TGTGCCAGTAGTATAGGTGGGACTAGCGGCTACAATGAGCAGTTCTTC | TRBJ2-1 | TRBD2 | TRBV19
CASSLSSSVFPNEQFF | TGTGCCAGCAGTTTATCCTCTAGCGTCTTCCCGAATGAGCAGTTCTTC | TRBJ2-1 | NA | TRBV28
CASSLVLASGSETQYF | TGTGCCAGCAGCTTGGTTTTGGCTAGCGGGAGTGAGACCCAGTACTTC | TRBJ2-5 | TRBD2 | TRBV5-5
CASSLAIQGGANVLTF | TGCGCCAGCAGCTTGGCGATCCAGGGTGGGGCCAACGTCCTGACTTTC | TRBJ2-6 | NA | TRBV5-1
CASSFPGQRNTEAFF | TGTGCCAGCAGCTTCCCGGGACAAAGAAACACTGAAGCTTTCTTT | TRBJ1-1 | NA | TRBV5-5
CASSFGTHLSYNEQFF | TGCGCCAGCAGCTTCGGGACTCACCTCTCCTACAATGAGCAGTTCTTC | TRBJ2-1 | NA | TRBV5-1
CSADRGSF | TGCAGCGCTGACAGAGGTTCCTTC | TRBJ1-2 | NA | TRBV29-1